This T cell receptor (beta chain) was sequenced in a study of cytomegalovirus exposure and HLA in healthy donors. About the research overall: The study placed about 81% of its roughly 430 genotyped donors in the Caucasian-associated ancestry cluster. Study-wide results and caveats: Presence/absence analyses rested on an assumption that sequencing depth was roughly uniform across donors.

Germline trimming cut 3 bases from V and 4 bases from J; bases unmatched to any gene: 8. Germline V gene sequence: CDR1 LNHDA, CDR2 SQIVND (reference sequence). CDR3 length equals 16 residues. PCR was performed using 60 Vbeta and 13 Jbeta primers. Sequenced by immunoSEQ multiplex PCR; TCRdb stores in-frame clones only, minus some. Altogether 110,000 to 150,000 clones are present, about 85% being singletons, with the ten largest covering more than 2%. In the case of this clone: What it recognizes is unknown.

The TCR sequence derives from a boy aged 2 to 10 in good health and CMV-seronegative. The sequenced material came from PBMCs. V usage is TRBV19 and J usage is TRBJ2-3; 9 positions match TRBD1. The CDR3 DNA reads as TGTGCCAGTAGTATTCGGGGACAGGGTCTCGCAGATACGCAGTATTTT. Its translation: CASSIRGQGLADTQYF.